The 2 T cell receptor beta chains below come from one sample, sequenced in a study of patients and donors after allogeneic stem cell transplantation. Using its own MiXCR run on the RT-PCR reads, TCRdb lists one record per CDR3 protein. The table has approximately 140,000 distinct CDR3 sequences, over 35% seen once. The material sequenced was blood, either unsorted or a sorted T cell fraction (not recorded which). The receptors derive from a human donor who was either an allogeneic HSCT recipient or a stem cell or donor lymphocyte infusion donor (not recorded which). It is not recorded whose cells these are; they may come from a transplant donor.

The rearrangement joins TRBV12-3 or TRBV12-4 to TRBJ2-7; 7 positions agree with TRBD1. The CDR3 has 18 amino acids. With V trimmed by 1 base and J by 2 bases, 14 bases remained unmatched. The CDR3 DNA reads TGTGCCAGCAGTTTAGGGAACAGGGGCCGCTGGGTCCCCTACGAGCAGTACTTC. The encoded protein is CASSLGNRGRWVPYEQYF.

The chain couples TRBV5-6 to TRBJ2-2; 7 bases fit TRBD2. The CDR3 is 15 amino acids. After removal of 4 bases from V and 3 bases from J, the junction contained 6 bases not matched to a gene. Germline CDR1 SGHDT, CDR2 YYEEEE. The CDR3 bases are TGTGCCAGCAGCCCCGGGGGACTATACACCGGGGAGCTGTTTTTT. Translated, it gives CASSPGGLYTGELFF.